Listed below are T cell receptor beta chains from one sample, sequenced in a study of CD8 T cells in ankylosing spondylitis. TCRdb re-analysed the 5' RACE reads in MiXCR, keeping a single row per CDR3 protein. The repertoire consists of hundreds of thousands of distinct CDR3 sequences, with roughly 8% occurring once and the leading ten covering around 4.8%. Sequenced material: blood, either unsorted or a sorted T cell fraction (not recorded which). All receptors derive from a female donor with ankylosing spondylitis or in good health (not recorded which). Both conserved end residues are part of each CDR3. Each record gives: clone size, D gene, CDR3 length, V gene, J gene, CDR3 DNA, CDR3 protein. A D gene is named only where the DNA matches it firmly. Only some rows state a clone size, as once, few, many or a class for expanded clones.

many	NA	12	TRBV7-8	TRBJ2-3	TGTGCCAGCAGCTTAAAGGACTCGAAACAGTATTTT	CASSLKDSKQYF
many	NA	16	TRBV20-1	TRBJ1-5	TGCAGTGCTGGGGGGCGGGGGGGCCATAGCAATCAGCCCCAGCATTTT	CSAGGRGGHSNQPQHF
many	NA	15	TRBV28	TRBJ2-1	TGTGCCAGCAGTTTGGGTGGGAGTCAAACCAATGAGCAGTTCTTC	CASSLGGSQTNEQFF
many	TRBD2	13	TRBV7-9	TRBJ2-7	TGCGCCAGCAGCTTGGCGGGGGCCTACGAGCAGTACTTC	CASSLAGAYEQYF
many	NA	13	TRBV12-3/TRBV12-4	TRBJ2-2	TGTGCCAGCACCCTAGCCCCTCTCGGGGAGCTGTTTTTT	CASTLAPLGELFF
NA	NA	13	TRBV7-2	TRBJ2-7	TGTGCCAGCAGCCCAAGGAGCTTCTACGAGCAGTACTTC	CASSPRSFYEQYF
many	NA	12	TRBV7-2	TRBJ2-5	TGTGCCAGCAGCTTAACGTGGGAGACCCAGTACTTC	CASSLTWETQYF
many	NA	18	TRBV21-1	TRBJ2-2	TGTGCCAGCAGCAAAGGACTAGCGGGCCGGGGAAACACCGGGGAGCTGTTTTTT	CASSKGLAGRGNTGELFF
NA	NA	16	TRBV4-3	TRBJ2-7	TGCGCCAGCAGCCAAGATACCGCCGCTCTCTTCTACGAGCAGTACTTC	CASSQDTAALFYEQYF
many	TRBD2	17	TRBV4-3	TRBJ2-1	TGCGCCAGCAGCCAAGTCCCGGGACTAGCGGGAGGTCATGAGCAGTTCTTC	CASSQVPGLAGGHEQFF
many	NA	13	TRBV6-2/TRBV6-3	TRBJ2-7	TGTGCCAGCAGTATAGGACCAGCAATCGAGCAGTACTTC	CASSIGPAIEQYF
many	NA	15	TRBV20-1	TRBJ2-1	TGCAGTGCTAGAGAGAGGGCTAAATCCTACAATGAGCAGTTCTTC	CSARERAKSYNEQFF
many	NA	10	TRBV29-1	TRBJ1-1	TGCAGCGTTGGGAACACTGAAGCTTTCTTT	CSVGNTEAFF
many	NA	14	TRBV5-1	TRBJ1-1	TGCGCCAGCAGCTTGTACGGAATGAACACTGAAGCTTTCTTT	CASSLYGMNTEAFF
many	TRBD1	15	TRBV5-1	TRBJ1-1	TGCGCCAGCAGCTGGGGGGACAGGGGGTGGACTGAAGCTTTCTTT	CASSWGDRGWTEAFF
many	NA	17	TRBV5-1	TRBJ2-1	TGCGCCAGCAGCTCGGCCAGCCAGAGAGTCTCCTACAATGAGCAGTTCTTC	CASSSASQRVSYNEQFF
many	NA	13	TRBV12-3/TRBV12-4	TRBJ2-1	TGTGCCAGCAGTGGGGGACTCAACAATGAGCAGTTCTTC	CASSGGLNNEQFF
many	TRBD2	14	TRBV12-3/TRBV12-4	TRBJ2-1	TGTGCCAGCAGCCTGGCGGGAGGGACCTATGAGCAGTTCTTC	CASSLAGGTYEQFF
many	NA	14	TRBV29-1	TRBJ1-1	TGCAGCGTTGACGGTGGGGCAGGGGATACTGAAGCTTTCTTT	CSVDGGAGDTEAFF
NA	TRBD2	16	TRBV7-8	TRBJ2-3	TGTGCCAGCAGCAGGCTAGCGGGACCAAGCACAGATACGCAGTATTTT	CASSRLAGPSTDTQYF
many	TRBD2	15	TRBV7-9	TRBJ2-3	TGTGCCAGCAGCAATCCCGGGACTAGCGTTGGTACGCAGTATTTT	CASSNPGTSVGTQYF
few	NA	15	TRBV7-9	TRBJ2-7	TGTGCCAGCGGCTCCGGGACCGATTCCCCCTACGAGCAGTACTTC	CASGSGTDSPYEQYF
many	TRBD2	15	TRBV6-2/TRBV6-3	TRBJ2-1	TGTGCCAGCAGTTACGGCTTTAGCGGGAGTTATGAGCAGTTCTTC	CASSYGFSGSYEQFF
many	TRBD2	16	TRBV7-2	TRBJ2-7	TGTGCCAGCAGCTTTATGGGAGCGGGAGGGACCTACGAGCAGTACTTC	CASSFMGAGGTYEQYF
NA	NA	11	TRBV25-1	TRBJ1-1	TGTGCCAGCCTCCTCGGAGGGAAAGCTTTCTTT	CASLLGGKAFF
many	TRBD1	16	TRBV4-3	TRBJ1-1	TGCGCCAGCAGTTCCAGGGGGGCAGGGAGGAACACTGAAGCTTTCTTT	CASSSRGAGRNTEAFF
many	NA	15	TRBV4-2	TRBJ2-2	TGTGCCAGCAGCTTCCAGGACTCCGGCACCGGGGAGCTGTTTTTT	CASSFQDSGTGELFF
many	NA	12	TRBV2	TRBJ2-7	TGTGCCAGCACCCCGGACAGATACGAGCAGTACTTC	CASTPDRYEQYF
NA	NA	15	TRBV18	TRBJ1-2	TGTGCCAGCTCACCGGTTGGTTTCACTAACTATGGCTACACCTTC	CASSPVGFTNYGYTF
few	NA	14	TRBV7-9	TRBJ2-7	TGTGCCAGCAGCTTAGAAGGCGGGCTCTACGAGCAGTACTTC	CASSLEGGLYEQYF
NA	NA	14	TRBV7-6	TRBJ2-1	TGTGCCAGCAGTCTAGGCGAAGGGACTAATGAGCAGTTCTTC	CASSLGEGTNEQFF
many	NA	15	TRBV5-1	TRBJ2-2	TGCGCCAGCCCCCGGAGGGCCGGTGGGACCGGGGAGCTGTTTTTT	CASPRRAGGTGELFF
many	NA	17	TRBV20-1	TRBJ1-5	TGCAGTGCTAGAGATCAGGGGCCGCTTCATAGCAATCAGCCCCAGCATTTT	CSARDQGPLHSNQPQHF
many	NA	16	TRBV6-2/TRBV6-3	TRBJ2-1	TGTGCCAGCCGCCGCGGTCTTCTAGCCCCCAGCAATGAGCAGTTCTTC	CASRRGLLAPSNEQFF
many	TRBD1	16	TRBV5-1	TRBJ1-6	TGCGCCAGCAGCTATAGACAGGGGGAAGAGAATTCACCCCTCCACTTT	CASSYRQGEENSPLHF
many	TRBD2	17	TRBV5-1	TRBJ2-2	TGCGCCAGCAGCTTGGCACTAGCGGGACTAGACACCGGGGAGCTGTTTTTT	CASSLALAGLDTGELFF
many	NA	14	TRBV5-1	TRBJ2-3	TGCGCCAGCAGCTTGGCGCCACTAATGGGGACGCAGTATTTT	CASSLAPLMGTQYF
many	NA	12	TRBV10-3	TRBJ2-3	TGTGCCATCAGTGGCCAGCCGTCTACGCAGTATTTT	CAISGQPSTQYF
many	TRBD2	17	TRBV12-3/TRBV12-4	TRBJ2-1	TGTGCCAGCAGCCCAAGGCCGTTGACTAGCGGGTTCGATGAGCAGTTCTTC	CASSPRPLTSGFDEQFF
few	NA	13	TRBV11-2	TRBJ2-2	TGTGCCAGCAGCTTCGAGCTTACCGGGGAGCTGTTTTTT	CASSFELTGELFF
many	TRBD1	17	TRBV4-3	TRBJ2-6	TGCGCCAGCAGCCCGGACAGGGCCCGCTCTGGGGCCAACGTCCTGACTTTC	CASSPDRARSGANVLTF